This T cell receptor (beta chain) came from a study of cytomegalovirus exposure and HLA in healthy donors. Across the study: Of the donors genotyped, approximately 430 in all, around 77% fell in the Caucasian-associated ancestry cluster.

Study findings and constraints: Some V segments (TRBV6-2 and TRBV6-3 among them) were excluded as indistinguishable. Clonal expansion, a later analysis showed, was greater in HLA-associated TCR beta chains than in equally common others.

In the PCR, 60 Vbeta and 13 Jbeta primers were used. Measured with immunoSEQ multiplex PCR; TCRdb has only the in-frame clones, and not every one. The sample holds 190,000 or so clones, 60% to 85% seen once. Concerning this clone: Its antigen is undetermined.

These donors counted as nominally healthy when sampled, but unrecorded immune exposures were likely. V shed 0 bases and J 6 bases; nucleotides not matched to a gene: 7. The CDR3 runs 16 residues. Germline CDR1 reads SGDLS; CDR2 reads YYNGEE. The chain joins TRBV9 to TRBJ2-1; 9 bases match TRBD2. The clonotype was recovered from a girl aged 5-17 years in good health and CMV-seropositive. Material: PBMCs. CDR3 region: CASSVEMRGGANEQFF. The CDR3 DNA reads TGTGCCAGCAGCGTAGAAATGCGGGGGGGTGCCAATGAGCAGTTCTTC.